Below, 28 T cell receptor beta chains from the same sample are listed, as sequenced in a study of blood T cell repertoires in COVID-19 (dated by TCRdb to between 2020 and 2021). Libraries were constructed by the immunoSEQ multiplex PCR assay. TCRdb took over this immuneACCESS table, retaining in-frame rearrangements with V and J assigned. Such tables are incomplete; in checked studies, under half of the missing clones stem from an unresolved V gene, and the remainder is unexplained. For this sample the table gives around 500,000 clones, of which roughly 85% were detected only once. The biggest ten clones account for 3% to 3.5% of the sample. Sequencing was performed on peripheral blood. Receptors originate from a human donor in a cohort sampled during active COVID-19.

The sample holds a few counts of this clone. The CDR3 DNA follows: TGCAGCGTTGAGATCAGGGAGGGCTATGGCTACACCTTC. Protein: CSVEIREGYGYTF. This chain uses TRBV29-1 with TRBJ1-2; the D gene is possibly TRBD1 (5 bases). Trimming left V 3 bases short and J 4 bases short, with 12 bases between. CDR3 length: 13 residues. CDR1 and CDR2 from the germline V gene are SQVTM and ANQGSEA. Full variable domain (outside the CDR3, taken from reference TRBV29-1 and TRBJ1-2): SAVISQKPSRDICQRGTSLTIQCQVDSQVTMMFWYRQQPGQSLTLIATANQGSEATYESGFVIDKFPISRPNLTFSTLTVSNMSPEDSSIYLCSVEIREGYGYTFGSGTRLTVV.

The V and J genes are TRBV27 and TRBJ2-7, with a weak D call TRBD2 (5 bases). V was cut by 2 bases and J by 2 bases, with 13 bases left in between. Germline CDR1 reads MNHEY; CDR2 reads SMNVEV (reference sequence). This CDR3 is built from 15 residues. For the CDR3, the DNA is TGTGCCAGCAGTTTAGAAGGGCGGGTTACCTACGAGCAGTACTTC. This encodes CASSLEGRVTYEQYF.

The rearrangement joins TRBV11-3 to TRBJ2-3; 10 positions agree with TRBD2. Germline loops: CDR1 SGHNT, CDR2 YENEEA. The trim removed 1 base at V and 7 bases at J, leaving 8 bases unmatched. The CDR3 consists of 16 residues. The CDR3 bases are TGTGCCAGCAGCTTAGGGGCTAGCGGGAGACCACATACGCAGTATTTT. Its translation: CASSLGASGRPHTQYF.

This clone was detected once. A junction end diverges from the germline sequence, so it may reflect a read error. The rearrangement uses TRBV11-2 and TRBJ2-1; D unresolved. From germline, CDR1 is SGHAT and CDR2 FQNNGV. The CDR3 extends over 14 amino acids. Here the CDR3 DNA reads TGTGCCAGCGGAAGCTACGGGTCCTTCAATGAGCAGTTCTTC. Encoded protein: CASGSYGSFNEQFF.

The rearrangement uses TRBV5-1 and TRBJ2-7, with TRBD1 matching over 9 bases. V trimming: 4 bases; J trimming: 1 base; junction bases outside the gene matches: 3. The CDR3 spans 14 residues. CDR1 is SGHRS and CDR2 is YFSETQ in the germline V gene. This CDR3 is CASSRDRASYEQYF. The DNA of the CDR3 is TGCGCCAGCAGCCGGGACAGGGCGTCCTACGAGCAGTACTTC.

This chain uses TRBV28 with TRBJ2-7; 8 nucleotides agree with TRBD2. The germline V gene has CDR1 MDHEN and CDR2 SYDVKM. CDR3 size: 14 residues. V shed 5 bases and J 2 bases; nucleotides not matched to a gene: 5. The CDR3, as DNA: TGTGCCAGCAGTCCCCGGGGGGGGCCCTACGAGCAGTACTTC. It is translated as CASSPRGGPYEQYF.

The J gene is TRBJ2-7, the V gene TRBV7-2; 9 bases map to TRBD1. Germline V gene sequence: CDR1 SGHTA, CDR2 FQGNSA. Trimming at V came to 2 bases and at J to 5 bases, leaving 4 bases not matched to a gene. This CDR3 is 14 amino acids long. The CDR3 coding sequence is TGTGCCAGCAGCTTAACGGGACAGGGTCACGAGCAGTACTTC. Protein product: CASSLTGQGHEQYF. The full variable domain, its missing parts supplied by reference TRBV7-2 and TRBJ2-7, is GAGVSQSPSNKVTEKGKDVELRCDPISGHTALYWYRQSLGQGLEFLIYFQGNSAPDKSGLPSDRFSAERTGGSVSTLTIQRTQQEDSAVYLCASSLTGQGHEQYFGPGTRLTVT.

This clone has only one observation. This chain joins TRBV7-6 and TRBJ1-3; D possibly corresponds to TRBD1 (5 bases). The germline V gene encodes CDR1 SGHVS and CDR2 FNYEAQ. The V end was cut by 5 bases, the J end by 4 bases, with 15 bases between. The CDR3 runs 15 residues. The CDR3 region has the DNA TGTGCCAGCAGCCGCGGACAACTGGGGGGAAACACCATATATTTT. Residues: CASSRGQLGGNTIYF. Using reference TRBV7-6 and TRBJ1-3 for the parts outside the CDR3, the full variable domain is GAGVSQSPRYKVTKRGQDVALRCDPISGHVSLYWYRQALGQGPEFLTYFNYEAQQDKSGLPNDRFSAERPEGSISTLTIQRTEQRDSAMYRCASSRGQLGGNTIYFGEGSWLTVV.

The gene calls are TRBV18 and TRBJ1-1, with a tentative D call TRBD1 (5 bases). Germline V gene data show CDR1 as KGHSH and CDR2 as LQKENI. The germline V and J ends were trimmed by 8 bases and 1 base, with 11 bases remaining between them. The CDR3 spans 13 residues. CDR3 sequence reads: CASGDSQNTEAFF. Here the CDR3 DNA reads TGTGCCAGCGGTGACAGTCAGAACACTGAAGCTTTCTTT.

The chain uses TRBV3-1 (or the pseudogene TRBV3-2) and TRBJ1-4, with unresolved D. Trimming removed 3 bases at V and 8 bases at J, with 4 bases between. CDR3 length equals 11 residues. The V gene's germline CDR1 is LGHDT and CDR2 YNNKEL (reference sequence). CDR3 coding DNA: TGTGCCAGCAGCCACCTAGAAAAACTGTTTTTT. Encoded protein: CASSHLEKLFF.

The rearrangement uses TRBV11-2 and TRBJ1-1; 7 bases are shared with TRBD1. Trimming removed 1 base from V and 4 bases from J; junction bases left unmatched: 9. This CDR3 is 16 amino acids long. Germline-derived CDR1 and CDR2 are SGHAT and FQNNGV. In DNA, the CDR3 is TGTGCCAGCAGCTTAGTCCCCCAGGGGGGACGCACTGAAGCTTTCTTT. Amino acid sequence: CASSLVPQGGRTEAFF.

The table lists this clone with a count of one. The CDR3 DNA reads as TGTGCCAGCAGTCTACCGGGACAGATTTACAATGAGCAGTTCTTC. Translated: CASSLPGQIYNEQFF. This chain connects TRBV28 to TRBJ2-1; 7 bases are shared with TRBD1. This CDR3 has 15 amino acids. The V gene's germline CDR1 is MDHEN and CDR2 SYDVKM. After removal of 5 bases from V and 4 bases from J, the junction contained 8 bases not matched to a gene.

This clone has a single count. This sequence joins TRBV29-1 and TRBJ1-4, with D maybe TRBD1 (5 bases). The CDR3 is 12 amino acids. Trimming took 2 bases from V and 5 from J, leaving 6 bases between them. Germline V gives CDR1 SQVTM, CDR2 ANQGSEA. CDR3 loop: CSVERGNEKLFF. The DNA of the CDR3 is TGCAGCGTTGAACGGGGGAATGAAAAACTGTTTTTT. Using reference TRBV29-1 and TRBJ1-4 for the parts outside the CDR3, the full variable domain is SAVISQKPSRDICQRGTSLTIQCQVDSQVTMMFWYRQQPGQSLTLIATANQGSEATYESGFVIDKFPISRPNLTFSTLTVSNMSPEDSSIYLCSVERGNEKLFFGSGTQLSVL.

This sequence joins TRBV5-4 and TRBJ1-6, with D unresolved. Per the germline V gene, CDR1 is SGHNT and CDR2 is YYREEE (reference sequence). This CDR3 has 15 amino acids. V lost 2 bases to trimming and J lost 3 bases, with 9 bases between them. The DNA of the CDR3 is TGTGCCAGCAGCTTAGTCGGGTACTATAATTCACCCCTCCACTTT. It encodes CASSLVGYYNSPLHF.

The chain couples TRBV5-8 to TRBJ2-2, with D possibly TRBD2 on 5 matching bases. Trimming pared 5 bases from V and 4 bases from J, leaving 12 bases between. CDR3 length: 14 residues. CDR1 SGHTS and CDR2 YDEGEE come from the germline V gene. CDR3 protein: CASRPLGSTGELFF. In DNA, the CDR3 is TGTGCCAGCAGACCTTTGGGGAGCACCGGGGAGCTGTTTTTT.

This clone showed up just a few times. The CDR3 DNA reads as TGTGCCAGCAGTTACTCGATCGAACTACAGCAGTTCTTC. It encodes CASSYSIELQQFF. The chain carries TRBV6-6 and TRBJ2-1; D not certain. The CDR3 has 13 amino acids. The ends were cut back, 0 bases at V and 11 bases at J, with 11 bases in the middle. Per the germline V gene, CDR1 is MNHNY and CDR2 is SVGAGI (reference sequence).

The chain uses TRBV6-1 and TRBJ1-2; no clear D. In germline, CDR1 is MNHNS, CDR2 SASEGT. This CDR3 contains 13 residues. V was cut by 3 bases and J by 7 bases, with 12 bases left in between. Here the CDR3 reads CASSEGRVRGYTF. The CDR3 DNA is TGTGCCAGCAGTGAGGGGAGGGTGCGTGGCTACACCTTC.

The chain employs TRBV6-4 and TRBJ2-2, with a weak D call TRBD1 (6 bases). Between the trimmed V and J ends, which lost 5 bases and 6 bases, there was a span of 19 bases. Germline assignment: CDR1 MRHNA and CDR2 SNTAGT. The CDR3 is made up of 16 amino acids. DNA for the CDR3: TGTGCCAGCAGTAGAGAGCCACAGGGAATAGCCGGGGAGCTGTTTTTT. It encodes CASSREPQGIAGELFF.

This clone has a handful of counts. Other DNA sequences from this sample encode an identical CDR3 as well. The chain couples TRBV25-1 to TRBJ2-6, with no clear D. This CDR3 has 12 amino acids. CDR1 and CDR2 (germline): MGHDK, SYGVNS. The V end was cut by 10 bases, the J end by 1 base, with 5 bases between. The CDR3 nucleotides read TGTGCCACCAATTCTGGGGCCAACGTCCTGACTTTC. Residues: CATNSGANVLTF.

The V gene is TRBV3-1 (or the pseudogene TRBV3-2), the J gene TRBJ2-1; the D gene is possibly TRBD2 (5 bases). Germline assignment: CDR1 LGHDT and CDR2 YNNKEL (reference sequence). Trimming shortened V by 0 bases and J by 8 bases, and 14 bases separated the two germline ends. The CDR3 contains 15 residues. The CDR3 sequence: CASSQDIGVPHEQFF. Written as DNA, the CDR3 is TGTGCCAGCAGCCAAGATATCGGGGTACCCCATGAGCAGTTCTTC.

The chain couples TRBV28 to TRBJ2-2, with D unresolved. The CDR3 is 13 amino acids. Trimming stripped 3 bases from V and 1 base from J, with 3 bases between. The germline CDR1 and CDR2 sequences are MDHEN and SYDVKM. CDR3 sequence reads: CASSFRNTGELFF. The DNA of the CDR3 is TGTGCCAGCAGTTTTAGGAACACCGGGGAGCTGTTTTTT.

Here the CDR3 DNA reads TGTGCCAGCCAAGCGGGAGGGTCCACAGATACGCAGTATTTT. Translation: CASQAGGSTDTQYF. V and J are TRBV25-1 and TRBJ2-3; the match to TRBD2 covers 10 bases. CDR1 and CDR2 (germline): MGHDK, SYGVNS. The CDR3 is made up of 14 amino acids. Trimming at V came to 8 bases and at J to 2 bases, leaving 4 bases not matched to a gene.

The chain carries TRBV5-1 and TRBJ2-7; D may be TRBD1 (6 bases). Trimming shortened V by 1 base and J by 0 bases, and 11 bases separated the two germline ends. Germline-derived CDR1 and CDR2 are SGHRS and YFSETQ. CDR3 length: 15 residues. CDR3 DNA: TGCGCCAGCAGCTTGACAGGACAGAACTCCTACGAGCAGTACTTC. This gives the protein CASSLTGQNSYEQYF.

This sequence joins TRBV7-2 and TRBJ1-1; D ambiguous. Trimming left V 1 base short and J 2 bases short, with 5 bases between. Looked up from germline, CDR1 is SGHTA and CDR2 is FQGNSA. CDR3 length equals 13 residues. This chain's CDR3 is CASSLGTNTEAFF. In DNA, the CDR3 is TGTGCCAGCAGCTTAGGGACTAACACTGAAGCTTTCTTT.

The chain combines TRBV7-2 with TRBJ2-3, with a weak D call TRBD2 (7 bases). Trimming removed 8 bases from V and 5 bases from J, with 17 bases in between. This CDR3 has 14 residues. Germline CDR1 and CDR2: SGHTA and FQGNSA. DNA for the CDR3: TGTGCCAGCCGCGTGGGGGGGGCGTTAGATACGCAGTATTTT. Amino acids: CASRVGGALDTQYF.

The chain is built from TRBV7-2 and TRBJ2-2; D may be TRBD2 (6 bases). This CDR3 has 15 amino acids. The germline V gene encodes CDR1 SGHTA and CDR2 FQGNSA. V lost 3 bases to trimming and J lost 5 bases, with 13 bases between them. The CDR3 region has the DNA TGTGCCAGCAGCTTCTTTCGGGAGAGGACCGGGGAGCTGTTTTTT. Amino acid sequence: CASSFFRERTGELFF. Variable domain in full (rest from reference TRBV7-2 and TRBJ2-2): GAGVSQSPSNKVTEKGKDVELRCDPISGHTALYWYRQSLGQGLEFLIYFQGNSAPDKSGLPSDRFSAERTGGSVSTLTIQRTQQEDSAVYLCASSFFRERTGELFFGEGSRLTVL.

The rearrangement uses TRBV6-5 and TRBJ2-3; 10 positions agree with TRBD2. The CDR3 spans 15 residues. J lost 5 bases, V lost 2 bases, and 4 bases had no gene match. The germline V gene encodes CDR1 MNHEY and CDR2 SVGAGI. The CDR3 spells CASSYGLAGVDTQYF. The DNA for the CDR3 is TGTGCCAGCAGTTACGGGCTAGCGGGAGTAGATACGCAGTATTTT.

The chain recombines TRBV25-1 with TRBJ2-1; no firm D call. CDR3 length: 14 residues. Germline V lookup: CDR1 MGHDK, CDR2 SYGVNS. The V gene lost 3 bases and the J gene lost 2 bases, with 8 bases spanning the gap. CDR3 sequence (DNA): TGTGCCAGCAGTGAGGTTAGCCCCTACAATGAGCAGTTCTTC. Translated, it gives CASSEVSPYNEQFF.